This TCR beta chain came from a study of T cell responses to AZD1222 COVID-19 vaccine. Points on this clone: No antigen is known for it.

Study observations and caveats: Only a handful of AZD1222 recipients, roughly six in all, had baseline seropositivity. Donors skewed white British and female; clonal diversity was possibly underestimated. Unmutated regions of variants are reportedly targeted by nearly half of spike-specific TCRs. Increases in Spike-specific TCR breadth and depth were seen after two AZD1222 doses.

TCRdb's table, derived via immunoSEQ multiplex PCR, lists solely in-frame clones and lacks some. The data show 95,000 to 150,000 clones, 80% to 90% seen once. The CDR3 totals 14 residues. V was pared by 3 bases and J by 7 bases, with 12 bases between. Germline CDR1 KGHDR, CDR2 SFDVKD. The rearrangement joins TRBV24-1 to TRBJ1-5, with D maybe TRBD1 (6 bases). The starting material was peripheral blood, obtained on day 0 of AZD1222 vaccination. This clonotype was sampled from an adult in good health. The CDR3 DNA is TGTGCCACCAGTGATCCAAGGGGGGAGCAGCCCCAGCATTTT. Translating it yields CATSDPRGEQPQHF.